This is a list of T cell receptor beta chains from one sample in a study of cytomegalovirus exposure and HLA in healthy donors. Data came from immunoSEQ multiplex PCR; TCRdb stores just in-frame clones and leaves some out. Of 100,000 to 130,000 clones listed, 77% are singletons. The source material was PBMCs. The receptors here all came from a male donor in good health and CMV-seronegative. Each CDR3 is given with its conserved first and last residue. A D gene is named only where the DNA matches it firmly. Size tells how often a clone was seen (once, few, many) or the class of an expanded clone, and some rows leave it out.

>TRBJ2-7|NA|NA|TRBV4-2
CASSSKGERGSYEQYF
TGTGCCAGCAGCTCCAAGGGGGAGAGGGGGTCCTACGAGCAGTACTTC
>TRBJ1-5|NA|NA|TRBV7-4
CASSLRYRSSNQPQHF
TGTGCCAGCAGCTTGAGGTACAGGAGTAGCAATCAGCCCCAGCATTTT
>TRBJ2-3|NA|NA|TRBV4-1
CASSPGQTDTQYF
TGCGCCAGCAGCCCTGGACAGACAGATACGCAGTATTTT
>TRBJ2-7|TRBD2|NA|TRBV11-2
CASRILAGGPNEQYF
TGTGCCAGCAGGATACTAGCGGGAGGGCCGAACGAGCAGTACTTC
>TRBJ1-2|TRBD1|NA|TRBV10-2
CASLDAGGKDGYTF
TGCGCAAGCTTGGACGCAGGGGGAAAAGATGGCTACACCTTC
>TRBJ2-5|TRBD1|few|TRBV28
CASSKLQGAGGETQYF
TGTGCCAGCAGTAAACTCCAGGGGGCTGGAGGGGAGACCCAGTACTTC
>TRBJ2-5|TRBD2|NA|TRBV5-6
CASSLGGRLVETQYF
TGTGCCAGCAGCTTAGGCGGGAGATTGGTAGAGACCCAGTACTTC
>TRBJ2-2|TRBD2|NA|TRBV27
CASSTLEREGTGELFF
TGTGCCAGCAGTACCCTAGAGCGGGAGGGCACCGGGGAGCTGTTTTTT
>TRBJ2-2|TRBD1|NA|TRBV28
CAIHRGRSIAGELFF
TGTGCCATCCACAGGGGGCGATCGATTGCCGGGGAGCTGTTTTTT
>TRBJ2-3|TRBD2|NA|TRBV6-5
CASSYGLAGTDTQYF
TGTGCCAGCAGCTATGGACTAGCGGGGACAGATACGCAGTATTTT
>TRBJ1-3|NA|NA|TRBV7-9
CASSLQGNTIYF
TGTGCCAGCAGCTTACAGGGAAACACCATATATTTT
>TRBJ2-1|NA|NA|TRBV30
CAWSVARSYNEQFF
TGTGCCTGGAGTGTGGCGAGGTCCTACAATGAGCAGTTCTTC
>TRBJ2-7|NA|NA|TRBV11-3
CASSLDFGQFYEQYF
TGTGCCAGCAGCTTAGATTTTGGACAGTTCTACGAGCAGTACTTC
>TRBJ1-1|NA|NA|TRBV19
CASSMYSGGSTEAFF
TGTGCCAGTAGTATGTATTCGGGTGGAAGCACTGAAGCTTTCTTT
>TRBJ2-2|TRBD1|few|TRBV4-1
CASSQGTGGENTGELFF
TGCGCCAGCAGCCAGGGCACAGGGGGCGAGAACACCGGGGAGCTGTTTTTT
>TRBJ2-1|TRBD2|NA|TRBV7-9
CASSGSSGRGSYNEQFF
TGTGCCAGCAGCGGATCTAGCGGGAGGGGTTCCTACAATGAGCAGTTCTTC
>TRBJ2-5|NA|NA|TRBV30
CAWSVKGGETQYF
TGTGCCTGGAGTGTAAAGGGCGGGGAGACCCAGTACTTC
>TRBJ2-3|TRBD2|once|TRBV11-2
CASSLRGGRAGTDTQYF
TGTGCCAGCAGCTTGAGGGGCGGGAGGGCCGGTACAGATACGCAGTATTTT
>TRBJ2-1|TRBD2|few|TRBV6-5
CASSYGREGGNEQFF
TGTGCCAGCAGTTACGGGCGGGAGGGGGGCAATGAGCAGTTCTTC
>TRBJ2-1|TRBD2|NA|TRBV19
CASSIGAGGYNEQFF
TGTGCCAGTAGTATAGGAGCGGGAGGATACAATGAGCAGTTCTTC
>TRBJ2-3|NA|NA|TRBV27
CASSLPGKGDTQYF
TGTGCCAGCAGTTTACCCGGGAAAGGGGATACGCAGTATTTT
>TRBJ2-3|NA|NA|TRBV13
CASSSTSTVSRDTQYF
TGTGCCAGCAGCTCCACCTCGACTGTTTCGCGAGATACGCAGTATTTT
>TRBJ2-7|NA|NA|TRBV10-1
CASGVSGLEQYF
TGCGCCAGTGGGGTCTCGGGACTCGAGCAGTACTTC
>TRBJ2-1|NA|NA|TRBV4-2
CASSQEEGGHYNEQFF
TGTGCCAGCAGCCAAGAAGAGGGAGGACACTACAATGAGCAGTTCTTC
>TRBJ2-7|NA|NA|TRBV27
CASSLARHYEQYF
TGTGCCAGCAGTTTGGCCAGACACTACGAGCAGTACTTC
>TRBJ2-7|TRBD2|once|TRBV19
CASSIGTSGSSPREQYF
TGTGCCAGTAGTATAGGGACTAGCGGGAGTTCCCCGAGGGAGCAGTACTTC
>TRBJ2-3|TRBD1|NA|TRBV10-3
CAITDRYNTDTQYF
TGTGCCATCACGGACAGGTATAACACAGATACGCAGTATTTT
>TRBJ2-1|TRBD2|NA|TRBV5-5
CASSLMYPTSGSIRQFF
TGTGCCAGCAGCTTGATGTACCCGACTAGCGGGAGCATTAGGCAGTTCTTC
>TRBJ2-7|TRBD2|NA|TRBV27
CASRSGSSYEQYF
TGTGCCAGCAGGAGCGGGAGTTCCTACGAGCAGTACTTC
>TRBJ2-3|NA|NA|TRBV11-2
CASSFGGATSTDTQYF
TGTGCCAGCAGCTTTGGGGGGGCTACCTCCACAGATACGCAGTATTTT
>TRBJ1-1|NA|NA|TRBV6-4
CASSDSLGSTEAFF
TGTGCCAGCAGTGACTCCCTGGGCAGCACTGAAGCTTTCTTT
>TRBJ2-7|NA|NA|TRBV6-1
CASMMNSGPYEQYF
TGTGCCAGCATGATGAATAGCGGCCCCTACGAGCAGTACTTC
>TRBJ2-7|NA|few|TRBV5-8
CASSSYEQYF
TGTGCCAGCAGCTCCTACGAGCAGTACTTC
>TRBJ2-7|NA|few|TRBV7-7
CASSLGGTYEQYF
TGTGCCAGCAGCTTAGGAGGCACCTACGAGCAGTACTTC
>TRBJ2-3|TRBD2|NA|TRBV7-2
CASSHTGTSGRTDTQYF
TGTGCCAGCAGCCATACCGGGACTAGCGGGAGGACAGATACGCAGTATTTT
>TRBJ1-2|TRBD1|NA|TRBV28
CASSFEGQIYGYTF
TGTGCCAGCAGTTTTGAGGGACAGATCTATGGCTACACCTTC
>TRBJ1-2|TRBD1|NA|TRBV29-1
CSVEGQGIGGYTF
TGCAGCGTAGAGGGACAGGGGATTGGCGGCTACACCTTC
>TRBJ2-2|NA|NA|TRBV14
CASSQKYGQKNTGELFF
TGTGCCAGCAGCCAGAAATACGGACAGAAGAACACCGGGGAGCTGTTTTTT
>TRBJ2-7|TRBD1|NA|TRBV29-1
CSVEQGASYEQYF
TGCAGCGTTGAACAGGGGGCCTCCTACGAGCAGTACTTC
>TRBJ2-2|TRBD2|few|TRBV5-1
CASSLESGSGTGELFF
TGCGCCAGCAGCTTGGAAAGCGGGAGTGGGACCGGGGAGCTGTTTTTT
>TRBJ2-2|NA|NA|TRBV19
CASSIDRLYTGELFF
TGTGCCAGTAGTATAGACAGATTATATACCGGGGAGCTGTTTTTT
>TRBJ2-7|TRBD2|once|TRBV10-3
CAISELGTSGEQYF
TGTGCCATCAGTGAGCTCGGGACTAGCGGCGAGCAGTACTTC
>TRBJ1-5|NA|NA|TRBV15
CATSRVRDRRNQPQHF
TGTGCCACCAGCAGAGTCAGAGACAGACGCAATCAGCCCCAGCATTTT
>TRBJ2-2|TRBD1|NA|TRBV5-1
CASSLWTGLSTGELFF
TGCGCCAGCAGCTTGTGGACAGGGCTGAGCACCGGGGAGCTGTTTTTT
>TRBJ1-1|TRBD1|few|TRBV7-9
CASSVYRGLTEAFF
TGTGCCAGCAGCGTATACAGGGGGCTCACTGAAGCTTTCTTT
>TRBJ2-7|NA|NA|TRBV30
CAWSVPQVYEQYF
TGTGCCTGGAGTGTACCACAGGTCTACGAGCAGTACTTC
>TRBJ2-5|TRBD2|once|TRBV19
CASSLTSGRTYQETQYF
TGTGCCAGTAGTCTGACTAGCGGGAGAACCTACCAAGAGACCCAGTACTTC
>TRBJ2-1|TRBD2|NA|TRBV28
CASSFPRDQAGGILNEQFF
TGTGCCAGCAGTTTCCCACGCGATCAAGCGGGAGGGATTTTGAATGAGCAGTTCTTC
>TRBJ2-7|TRBD2|NA|TRBV6-6
CASNGLAGSYEQYF
TGTGCCAGCAATGGACTAGCGGGATCCTACGAGCAGTACTTC
>TRBJ2-1|TRBD1|few|TRBV7-9
CASSVLQGDQFF
TGTGCCAGCAGCGTATTACAGGGGGACCAGTTCTTC
>TRBJ1-2|NA|NA|TRBV30
CAWSAADSALHNYGYTF
TGTGCCTGGAGTGCGGCTGACAGCGCCTTACATAACTATGGCTACACCTTC
>TRBJ2-2|NA|NA|TRBV11-2
CASSHMGHTNTGELFF
TGTGCCAGCAGCCACATGGGACACACCAACACCGGGGAGCTGTTTTTT
>TRBJ2-3|NA|NA|TRBV5-1
CASSLETEWDTQYF
TGCGCCAGCAGCTTGGAAACAGAATGGGATACGCAGTATTTT
>TRBJ2-1|TRBD2|NA|TRBV4-2
CASSPGLAGEQFF
TGTGCCAGCAGCCCGGGACTAGCGGGAGAGCAGTTCTTC
>TRBJ1-2|NA|NA|TRBV2
CASSAEQGDYGYTF
TGTGCCAGCAGCGCCGAACAGGGAGACTATGGCTACACCTTC